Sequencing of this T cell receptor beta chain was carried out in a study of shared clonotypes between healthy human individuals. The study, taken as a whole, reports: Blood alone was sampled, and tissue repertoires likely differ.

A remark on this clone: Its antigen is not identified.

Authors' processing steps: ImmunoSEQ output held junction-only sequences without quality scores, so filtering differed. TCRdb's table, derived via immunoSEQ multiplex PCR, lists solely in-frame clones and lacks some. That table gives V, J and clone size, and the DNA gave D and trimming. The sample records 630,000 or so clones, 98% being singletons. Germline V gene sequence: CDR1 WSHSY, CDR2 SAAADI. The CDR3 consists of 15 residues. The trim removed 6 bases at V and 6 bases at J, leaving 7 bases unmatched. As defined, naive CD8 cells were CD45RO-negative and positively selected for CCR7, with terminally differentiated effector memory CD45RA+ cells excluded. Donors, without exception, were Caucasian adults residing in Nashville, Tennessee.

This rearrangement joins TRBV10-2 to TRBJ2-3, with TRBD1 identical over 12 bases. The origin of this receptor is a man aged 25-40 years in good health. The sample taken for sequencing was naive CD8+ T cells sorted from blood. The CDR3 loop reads CASSPGQGAWDTQYF. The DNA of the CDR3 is TGCGCCAGCAGCCCGGGACAGGGGGCATGGGATACGCAGTATTTT.